The clone carrying this TCR beta chain was recorded a few times. What was amplified from RNA transcripts were TCR beta CDR3 regions. First-round RT-PCR with HTBI primers amplified the TCR CDR3 region. TCRdb re-called the multiplex PCR reads through MiXCR, storing one row per CDR3 protein. Of over 350,000 distinct CDR3 sequences listed, around a sixth are singletons. The data derive from a study of T cells in Graves' hyperthyroidism and ophthalmopathy. Trimming pared 5 bases from V and 4 bases from J, leaving 13 bases between. Germline assignment: CDR1 MNHNS and CDR2 SASEGT. CDR3 length: 14 residues. The specimen sequenced was blood. This receptor was identified in a man aged 18 to 30 with Graves' ophthalmopathy. This chain connects TRBV6-1 to TRBJ2-3, with D possibly being TRBD1 (5 bases). The CDR3 nucleotides are TGTGCCAGCAGTTACGCGCAGGGTGCAGATACGCAGTATTTT. This encodes CASSYAQGADTQYF.